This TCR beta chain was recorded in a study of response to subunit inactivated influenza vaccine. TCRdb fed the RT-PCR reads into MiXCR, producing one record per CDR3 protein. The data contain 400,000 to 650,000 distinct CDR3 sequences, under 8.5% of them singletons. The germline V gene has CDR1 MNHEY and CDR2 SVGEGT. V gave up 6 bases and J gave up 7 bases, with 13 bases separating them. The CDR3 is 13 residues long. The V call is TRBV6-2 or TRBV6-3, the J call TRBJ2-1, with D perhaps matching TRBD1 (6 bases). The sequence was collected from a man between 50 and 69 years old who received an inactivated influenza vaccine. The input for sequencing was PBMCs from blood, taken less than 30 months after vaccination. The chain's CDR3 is CASSSTGRNEQFF. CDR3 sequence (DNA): TGTGCCAGCAGCTCAACAGGGCGGAATGAGCAGTTCTTC.